This TCR beta chain was recorded in a study of blood T cell repertoires in COVID-19. Study information: COVID-19 samples, acute and convalescent, were from the United States, Italy and Spain. Sample material is recorded as cDNA or gDNA derived from T cells, B-cell-depleted T cells, or PBMCs.

The V segment lost 2 bases and the J segment 8 bases; nucleotides outside the gene matches: 2. The length of the CDR3 is 13 residues. The V gene's germline CDR1 is MDHEN and CDR2 SYDVKM. Original methodology: Estimation of nucleated cell counts was performed using reference gene primer amplification. TCRdb keeps only in-frame clones here, not all; method: immunoSEQ multiplex PCR. V, J and clone size are those of that table, while D and trimming were read from the DNA. Of over 200,000 clones listed, about 90% are singletons. The sequencing sample was made of peripheral blood. The chain joins TRBV28 to TRBJ1-3, with 8 nucleotides matching TRBD1. The receptor was isolated from a woman aged 45-65 years with acute or convalescent COVID-19. The CDR3 spells CASSLDRGDTIYF. The DNA of the CDR3 is TGTGCCAGCAGTTTAGACAGGGGAGACACCATATATTTT.